This T cell receptor beta chain was sequenced for a study of beta chain features in type 1 diabetes. Whole-study findings and limits: In all four CD4+ subsets, TCRB CDR3 length was significantly, moderately reduced in type 1 diabetes.

Reverse transcription of all isolated RNA meant that expressed TCRB transcripts were sequenced. This table comes from immunoSEQ multiplex PCR, and its TCRdb copy is limited to in-frame clones, with some not included. This sample has about 340,000 clones, with roughly 8% found just once. The trim removed 3 bases at V and 4 bases at J, leaving 5 bases unmatched. Germline CDR1 SGDLS, CDR2 YYNGEE. The CDR3 sequence is 15 residues long. This clone was detected a few times. Its specificity is unknown. This chain joins TRBV9 and TRBJ2-1; 9 nucleotides agree with TRBD2. The sample taken for sequencing was central memory CD4+ T cells from blood. This receptor was obtained from a woman under 30 in good health. The CDR3 is CASSARLAEYNEQFF. DNA of the CDR3: TGTGCCAGCAGCGCGAGACTAGCGGAGTACAATGAGCAGTTCTTC. The full variable domain, rest sourced from reference TRBV9 and TRBJ2-1, is DSGVTQTPKHLITATGQRVTLRCSPRSGDLSVYWYQQSLDQGLQFLIQYYNGEERAKGNILERFSAQQFPDLHSELNLSSLELGDSALYFCASSARLAEYNEQFFGPGTRLTVL.